This TCR beta chain derives from a study of blood T cell repertoires in COVID-19. Study information: Samples came from the United States, Italy and Spain, spanning acute and convalescent COVID-19.

V gave up 6 bases and J gave up 1 base, with 16 bases separating them. Germline V CDR1 and CDR2: SGHRS, YFSETQ. The CDR3 is made up of 16 amino acids. Method: immunoSEQ multiplex PCR; TCRdb's copy keeps in-frame clones and lacks some. The sample lists over 85,000 clones, more than 70% occurring once. The sample comprised peripheral blood. The chain recombines TRBV5-1 with TRBJ2-2; D unclear. This sequence was found in a man between 70 and 80 years old with acute or convalescent COVID-19. CDR3 sequence (DNA): TGCGCCAGCAAAGGTAGCCTGGATTTGAACACCGGGGAGCTGTTTTTT. Protein product: CASKGSLDLNTGELFF.